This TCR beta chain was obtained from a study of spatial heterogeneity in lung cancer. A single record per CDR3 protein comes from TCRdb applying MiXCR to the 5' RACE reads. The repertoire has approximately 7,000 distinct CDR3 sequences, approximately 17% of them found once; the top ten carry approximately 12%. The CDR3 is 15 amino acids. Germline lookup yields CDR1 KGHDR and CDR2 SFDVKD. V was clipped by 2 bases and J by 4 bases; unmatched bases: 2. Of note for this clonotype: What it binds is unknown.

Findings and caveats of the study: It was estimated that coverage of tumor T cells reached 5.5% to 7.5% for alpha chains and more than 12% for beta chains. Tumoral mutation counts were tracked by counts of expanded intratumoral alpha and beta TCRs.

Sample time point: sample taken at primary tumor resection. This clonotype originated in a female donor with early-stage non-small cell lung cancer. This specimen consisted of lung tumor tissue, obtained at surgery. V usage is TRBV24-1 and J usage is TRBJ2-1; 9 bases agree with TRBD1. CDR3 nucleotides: TGTGCCACCAGTGATTCCGGGACAGGGTACAATGAGCAGTTCTTC. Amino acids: CATSDSGTGYNEQFF.